Reported below is one T cell receptor (beta chain). This entry comes from a study of T cell responses to AZD1222 COVID-19 vaccine. TCRdb's copy holds only in-frame clones and misses some; the assay was immunoSEQ multiplex PCR. Here the sample spans approximately 200,000 clones, approximately 93% being singletons. The sequencing here drew on peripheral blood, taken 28 days after the second AZD1222 dose. The TCR sequence derives from an adult who received the AZD1222 COVID-19 vaccine.

This CDR3 is CASRSSLSTPLHF. The DNA for the CDR3 is TGCGCCAGCAGGTCATCACTTAGCACACCCCTCCACTTT. The V gene is TRBV5-1, the J gene TRBJ1-6; D is ambiguous. Trimming pared 5 bases from V and 11 bases from J, leaving 14 bases between. This CDR3 comprises 13 residues. CDR1 is SGHRS and CDR2 is YFSETQ in the germline V gene.